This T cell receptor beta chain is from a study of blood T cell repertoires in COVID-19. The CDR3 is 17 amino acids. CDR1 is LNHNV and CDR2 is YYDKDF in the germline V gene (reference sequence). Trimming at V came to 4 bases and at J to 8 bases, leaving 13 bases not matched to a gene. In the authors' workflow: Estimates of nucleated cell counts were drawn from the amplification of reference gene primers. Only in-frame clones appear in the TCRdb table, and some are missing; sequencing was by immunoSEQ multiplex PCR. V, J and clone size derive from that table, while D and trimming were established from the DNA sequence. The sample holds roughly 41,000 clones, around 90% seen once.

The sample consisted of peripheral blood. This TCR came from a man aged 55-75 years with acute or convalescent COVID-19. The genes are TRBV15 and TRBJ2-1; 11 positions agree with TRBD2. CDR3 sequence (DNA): TGTGCCACCAGCAACCTCAGGGCTAGCGGGGGGCGGGATGAGCAGTTCTTC. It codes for CATSNLRASGGRDEQFF.